The 7 T cell receptor beta chains listed next were all sequenced from one sample in a study of neurological immune-mediated disorders. From the 5' RACE reads, TCRdb called clonotypes with MiXCR, one entry per CDR3 protein. The repertoire holds fewer than 35,000 distinct CDR3 sequences, with 3.3% as singletons. What was sequenced was PBMCs. The origin of the receptors is a woman in her 30s with multiple sclerosis.

Worth noting for this clonotype: A much bigger clone sits one base away, suggesting this may be a read error. Likely a read error: the CDR3 ends without its conserved phenylalanine or tryptophan. CDR3 amino acids: CASSPPRLAEETQYI. CDR3 nucleotides: TGTGCCAGCAGCCCCCCCCGGTTAGCGGAAGAGACCCAGTACATC. The rearrangement links TRBV3-1 to TRBJ2-5; maybe TRBD2 (6 bases). There are 15 residues in the CDR3. From germline, CDR1 is LGHDT and CDR2 YNNKEL (reference sequence). Between the trimmed V and J ends, which lost 4 bases and 3 bases, there was a span of 15 bases.

At least ten counts were recorded for this clonotype. This sequence joins TRBV6-2 or TRBV6-3 and TRBJ1-1; D is ambiguous. V lost 0 bases, J lost 4 bases, and 18 bases lay in between. Germline CDR1 is MNHEY and CDR2 is SVGEGT. There are 17 residues in the CDR3. The CDR3: CASSYSKRRSGSTEAFF. The CDR3, as DNA: TGTGCCAGCAGTTACTCGAAACGAAGGTCAGGAAGCACTGAAGCTTTCTTT.

This clonotype was detected a few times. CDR3 loop: CSARDRGEKLFF. The CDR3, as DNA: TGCAGTGCTAGAGATCGGGGGGAAAAACTGTTTTTT. The J gene is TRBJ1-4, the V gene TRBV20-1; D is perhaps TRBD1 (5 bases). CDR3 length: 12 residues. Germline V gives CDR1 DFQATT, CDR2 SNEGSKA (reference sequence). V gave up 0 bases and J gave up 8 bases, with 7 bases separating them.

This clonotype was detected ten times or more. The chain has TRBV4-2 and TRBJ1-2; 8 bases are shared with TRBD1. The trim removed 4 bases at V and 4 bases at J, leaving 11 bases unmatched. The CDR3 covers 16 residues. Germline-derived CDR1 and CDR2 are LGHNA and YNFKEQ. CDR3 DNA: TGTGCCAGCAGCCCCATGGGACAGGCTTTGAGCTATGGCTACACCTTC. Its protein product is CASSPMGQALSYGYTF.

The sample holds many counts of this clonotype. The V and J genes are TRBV7-2 and TRBJ1-1; TRBD1 aligns across 7 bases. The V and J ends lost 5 bases and 0 bases, in that order; junction bases with no gene match: 3. The CDR3 is 14 residues long. CDR1 is SGHTA, CDR2 FQGNSA, per germline. The DNA for the CDR3 is TGTGCCAGCAGCCGACAGGGAATGAACACTGAAGCTTTCTTT. Protein: CASSRQGMNTEAFF.

This clonotype was counted many times. V is TRBV4-2 and J is TRBJ2-5; D gene uncertain. This CDR3 has 13 residues. Germline V gene lookup returns CDR1 LGHNA and CDR2 YNFKEQ. V was pared by 2 bases and J by 5 bases, with 9 bases between. The CDR3 DNA reads as TGTGCCAGCAGCCAACGCCTGCGGGAGACCCAGTACTTC. Protein sequence: CASSQRLRETQYF.

This clonotype was counted at least ten times. J is TRBJ1-5 and V is TRBV20-1; possibly TRBD1 for D (6 bases). The germline V gene has CDR1 DFQATT and CDR2 SNEGSKA (reference sequence). This CDR3 comprises 14 residues. V lost 3 bases to trimming and J lost 0 bases, with 9 bases between them. The CDR3 loop is CSASRGSSNQPQHF. The CDR3, as DNA: TGCAGTGCTAGTAGGGGGAGTAGCAATCAGCCCCAGCATTTT.